Each of the 19 T cell receptor beta chains below was sequenced from the same sample in a study of OX40 agonist ivuxolimab in advanced cancers. Here immunoSEQ multiplex PCR was the method, and the copy in TCRdb shows in-frame clones only, minus some. The table lists about 24,000 clones, roughly 80% of them singletons. The source material was CD4+ or CD8+ T cells sorted from blood, sampled in a trial of the OX40 agonist ivuxolimab. The receptors shown here come from an adult with an advanced solid tumor such as melanoma, head and neck, liver or kidney cancer.

This clone has a handful of counts. The rearrangement joins TRBV7-9 to TRBJ1-3; D is ambiguous. Germline V gives CDR1 SEHNR, CDR2 FQNEAQ (reference sequence). This CDR3 spans 15 amino acids. Trimming left V 0 bases short and J 4 bases short, with 10 bases between. CDR3 sequence: CASSLAGDYGNTIYF. The CDR3, as DNA: TGTGCCAGCAGCTTAGCCGGAGATTACGGAAACACCATATATTTT.

The V and J genes are TRBV10-3 and TRBJ2-7, with D possibly matching TRBD1 (5 bases). Germline CDR1 and CDR2: ENHRY and SYGVKD. V lost 0 bases and J 3 bases, leaving 18 bases between the germline ends. The CDR3 is 17 residues long. The CDR3 nucleotides read TGTGCCATCAGTGAGTCGGGGCGTCTTCAGGGAAGCTACGAGCAGTACTTC. Translated, it gives CAISESGRLQGSYEQYF.

The chain couples TRBV19 to TRBJ2-7; 7 bases map to TRBD1. Germline CDR1 is LNHDA and CDR2 is SQIVND (reference sequence). CDR3 length: 14 residues. The ends lost 3 bases at V and 3 bases at J; junction bases unmatched: 5. The CDR3 here is CASSMTGNYYEQYF. Here the CDR3 DNA reads TGTGCCAGTAGTATGACAGGGAACTACTACGAGCAGTACTTC.

This clone was seen just once. J is TRBJ1-2 and V is TRBV15, with 8 bases that match TRBD1. Per the germline V gene, CDR1 is LNHNV and CDR2 is YYDKDF (reference sequence). The CDR3 has 15 residues. V shed 4 bases and J 8 bases; nucleotides not matched to a gene: 12. The CDR3: CATSNEDRGRGGYTF. The DNA for the CDR3 is TGTGCCACCAGCAATGAAGACAGGGGACGCGGAGGCTACACCTTC.

As concerns this clone: The junction does not match germline at one end; this may be a read error. The J gene is TRBJ2-7, the V gene TRBV9, with a tentative D call TRBD2 (5 bases). Germline CDR1 is SGDLS and CDR2 is YYNGEE. The CDR3 is 15 amino acids. The CDR3, as DNA: TGCGCCAGCAGCCCTGTGGAGGAAAGCTCCTACGAGCAGTACTTC. This translates into CASSPVEESSYEQYF.

The CDR3 region has the DNA TGTGCCAGCAGCCCTAACTACGGGACCGCCGGCTCACCCCTCCACTTT. Translating it yields CASSPNYGTAGSPLHF. The chain has TRBV7-9 and TRBJ1-6, with D maybe TRBD1 (5 bases). The germline gives CDR1 SEHNR, CDR2 FQNEAQ (reference sequence). The CDR3 runs to 16 residues. With 5 bases removed from V and 10 bases from J, the gap between germline ends came to 21 bases.

The chain uses TRBV6-5 and TRBJ1-1; a possible D gene is TRBD1 (5 bases). The CDR3 totals 16 residues. Trimming removed 4 bases from V and 0 bases from J, with 15 bases in between. The germline V gene has CDR1 MNHEY and CDR2 SVGAGI. The CDR3 nucleotides read TGTGCCAGCAGTTTTGACAGCCAGCTCATGAACACTGAAGCTTTCTTT. Amino acids: CASSFDSQLMNTEAFF.

The V gene is TRBV7-2, the J gene TRBJ2-5; D might be TRBD1 or TRBD2, each matching 6 bases. Germline lookup yields CDR1 SGHTA and CDR2 FQGNSA. V shed 2 bases and J shed 5 bases, with 15 bases lying between them. The CDR3 length is 15 residues. The CDR3 spells CASSLLLGGGETQYF. Here the CDR3 DNA reads TGTGCCAGCAGCTTACTCCTCGGGGGCGGGGAGACCCAGTACTTC.

This clone was seen more than once but under ten times. The rearrangement joins TRBV6-6 to TRBJ2-4; D ambiguous. Germline V gene data show CDR1 as MNHNY and CDR2 as SVGAGI (reference sequence). The CDR3 runs 13 residues. Trimming shortened V by 5 bases and J by 2 bases, and 7 bases separated the two germline ends. The CDR3 sequence is CASSDDPKNIQYF. The DNA of the CDR3 is TGTGCCAGCAGTGATGACCCCAAAAACATTCAGTACTTC.

This clone was seen only once. The chain is built from TRBV13 and TRBJ1-5; 10 bases are shared with TRBD1. Germline trimming cut 9 bases from V and 4 bases from J; bases unmatched to any gene: 6. The CDR3 is 14 amino acids. From germline, CDR1 is PRHDT and CDR2 FYEKMQ (reference sequence). The CDR3 DNA reads TGTGCCAGTTCGACAGGGGGCCGAAATCAGCCCCAGCATTTT. Amino acids: CASSTGGRNQPQHF.

The chain has TRBV7-8 and TRBJ1-1; no clear D gene. CDR3 length: 13 amino acids. The V end lost 2 bases, the J end lost 2 bases, and 6 bases lay between the germline ends. Germline V CDR1 and CDR2: SGHVS, FQNEAQ. DNA for the CDR3: TGTGCCAGCAGCTTATCCGCCAACACTGAAGCTTTCTTT. Its protein is CASSLSANTEAFF.

The rearrangement joins TRBV7-6 to TRBJ2-7; D remains unclear. Trimming shortened V by 5 bases and J by 0 bases, and 11 bases separated the two germline ends. The CDR3 has 14 residues. Germline loops: CDR1 SGHVS, CDR2 FNYEAQ. CDR3 protein: CASSETSYSYEQYF. CDR3 nucleotides: TGTGCCAGCAGCGAAACATCCTACTCCTACGAGCAGTACTTC. Together with reference TRBV7-6 and TRBJ2-7, the CDR3 gives the full variable domain: GAGVSQSPRYKVTKRGQDVALRCDPISGHVSLYWYRQALGQGPEFLTYFNYEAQQDKSGLPNDRFSAERPEGSISTLTIQRTEQRDSAMYRCASSETSYSYEQYFGPGTRLTVT.

V is TRBV5-1 and J is TRBJ2-7, with TRBD1 identical over 9 bases. The germline V gene encodes CDR1 SGHRS and CDR2 YFSETQ. The CDR3 runs to 17 residues. The trim removed 3 bases at V and 0 bases at J, leaving 10 bases unmatched. DNA of the CDR3: TGCGCCAGCAGCTCTTACCCCGGGACAGGGTTCTCCTACGAGCAGTACTTC. This sequence encodes CASSSYPGTGFSYEQYF.

V usage is TRBV18 and J usage is TRBJ1-4; D is ambiguous. The CDR3 covers 15 residues. V was cut by 0 bases and J by 8 bases, with 13 bases left in between. Germline V gives CDR1 KGHSH, CDR2 LQKENI. The CDR3 region is CASSPPGGIREKLFF. The CDR3 DNA reads TGTGCCAGCTCACCACCGGGAGGGATAAGAGAAAAACTGTTTTTT.

The V call is TRBV6-1, the J call TRBJ1-2; weak D call: TRBD1 (5 bases). CDR3 length: 15 residues. Germline lookup yields CDR1 MNHNS and CDR2 SASEGT. The V end lost 8 bases, the J end lost 5 bases, and 21 bases lay between the germline ends. The CDR3 DNA is TGTGCCAGCTCGGAAAGTGGATGGGGGACTTATGGCTACACCTTC. Its translation is CASSESGWGTYGYTF.

The rearrangement links TRBV5-1 to TRBJ1-2, with 8 bases matching TRBD1. This CDR3 comprises 15 residues. V trimming: 1 base; J trimming: 6 bases; junction bases outside the gene matches: 8. CDR1 is SGHRS and CDR2 is YFSETQ in the germline V gene. The CDR3 reads CASSLTPTGENGYTF. The CDR3 DNA follows: TGCGCCAGCAGCTTGACCCCGACAGGGGAAAATGGCTACACCTTC.

The rearrangement uses TRBV19 and TRBJ2-5; D remains unclear. Trimming cost V 1 base and J 5 bases, with 14 bases left between them. The germline V gene encodes CDR1 LNHDA and CDR2 SQIVND (reference sequence). CDR3 length equals 15 residues. The CDR3 loop is CASSIGQTKQETQYF. The CDR3, as DNA: TGTGCCAGTAGTATAGGGCAAACGAAACAGGAGACCCAGTACTTC.

The chain couples TRBV29-1 to TRBJ2-3; 8 bases line up with TRBD2. The germline gives CDR1 SQVTM, CDR2 ANQGSEA. The CDR3 runs to 16 residues. The V segment lost 8 bases and the J segment 2 bases; nucleotides outside the gene matches: 15. CDR3: CSTRLGGGYLTDTQYF. The DNA of the CDR3 is TGCAGCACGAGGTTAGGCGGGGGGTATCTCACAGATACGCAGTATTTT.

This clone has only one observation. The gene calls are TRBV18 and TRBJ2-1; the D call may be TRBD1 or TRBD2 (5 bases each). Trimming left V 3 bases short and J 6 bases short, with 15 bases between. Germline V lookup: CDR1 KGHSH, CDR2 LQKENI. The CDR3 contains 15 residues. The CDR3 loop is CASSPVGAKGNEQFF. In nucleotides, the CDR3 is TGTGCCAGCTCACCGGTCGGGGCAAAGGGCAATGAGCAGTTCTTC.